Included here is one T cell receptor (beta chain) sequence, with context. This clonotype was detected ten times or more. No cognate antigen has been identified for it. No much larger clone exists at a distance of one base, and base qualities are not known. The data were taken from a study of T cells in Graves' hyperthyroidism and ophthalmopathy (dated by TCRdb to the late 2010s). Background for the entire study: Peripheral blood was sampled at the time of initial diagnosis, prior to any treatment. To identify TCR V-J signatures that set the groups apart, the researchers used a discovery cohort of about a hundred patients, made up of around 40 with Graves' ophthalmopathy and some 56 with stable Graves' hyperthyroidism. An independent validation cohort of around 19 hyperthyroidism patients and about 15 patients who later progressed to ophthalmopathy tested prospective prediction of ophthalmopathy. The 90 or so discovery patients were randomly split 7:3 into training and test sets. In six Graves' hyperthyroidism patients, the study also compared T-cell repertoires from thyroid tissue with T-cell repertoires from blood. Once sampling was done, hyperthyroidism patients were given methimazole at a starting dose of 30 mg daily, whereas ophthalmopathy patients were given high-dose intravenous methylprednisolone. TCR Vbeta CDR3 sequencing of 140 or so peripheral blood samples (roughly 41 ophthalmopathy, 75 to 80 hyperthyroidism and about 17 progressor patients) is reported in the paper.

Hyperthyroidism patients were aged 18 to 65 years and newly diagnosed, with disease duration of less than 2 months. Patients with uncontrolled infections, other autoimmune diseases, pregnancy or lactation were excluded. Diagnoses were established on the basis of clinical symptoms, serum thyroxine and TRAb, thyroid ultrasound, and orbital computed tomography. Blood from progressor patients was drawn when they were first diagnosed with hyperthyroidism, before any ophthalmopathy symptoms appeared. PBMCs were isolated from more than 9 ml of fresh peripheral blood by Ficoll-Paque density gradient centrifugation. Progressor patients were defined as those initially diagnosed with Graves' hyperthyroidism in whom ophthalmopathy developed during follow-up. Total RNA was extracted using Trizol reagent, and RNA quality was assessed on an Agilent 2100 Bioanalyzer. Study-level results and caveats: Sample size was not statistically predetermined, and investigators were not blinded to group allocation. During validation, the model predicted progression to ophthalmopathy a median of approximately 6.5 months ahead of onset, with around 65% sensitivity and around 73% specificity. In cross-validation, a model built on a 13 V-J signature told ophthalmopathy apart from stable hyperthyroidism with under 90% sensitivity and roughly 81% specificity, and in testing the same model reached 80%/75%. Most expanded thyroid clonotypes (frequency above 0.001) were also detected in blood, suggesting blood repertoires may reflect thyroid immune responses.

The TCR beta CDR3 regions were amplified from RNA transcripts. The TCR CDR3 was subjected to a first round of RT-PCR using the HTBI primer set and the Qiagen OneStep RT-PCR kit. Libraries were constructed in a second round of multiplex PCR, after which size selection and purification were carried out. Sequencing of the libraries was done on an Illumina HiSeq2000 using paired-end 100 bp reads. In the paper's pipeline: SOAPnuke was used to process the raw data, throwing out any read that contained adapters or uncalled bases, had a mean Phred below 15, or lacked an exact constant-primer or identifier match. High-quality paired reads were merged using COPE v1.2.5, and each unique nucleotide sequence was defined as a clonotype. MiTCR v1.1 was used to align clonotypes to the IMGT TRBV, TRBD and TRBJ reference segments. Only V-J combinations with frequency above 0.0001, covering about 99% of repertoires, were analysed. A TCS score was defined as the ratio of F50 (clonal expansion) to E x V (chaos), with BLOSUM62-based TCRdist applied between CDR3 peptides within each V-J. Welch's t-statistics and random forest reduced 500 to 650 V-J features to fewer than 15, which were used in a naive Bayes classifier (R e1071). TCRdb reprocessing: public reads trimmed at Q25 with fastp, clones called with MiXCR, in-frame beta chains kept. Each entry merges the rows of one CDR3 protein and shows their most common DNA and genes. TCRdb, not the original authors, processed these V and J calls. The sample table contains some 250,000 distinct CDR3 sequences; only one count was recorded for roughly 14% of them. 13% of the sample is in the top ten clones.

The sequenced material came from blood. The receptor's source is a middle-aged woman with Graves' hyperthyroidism that later progressed to Graves' ophthalmopathy.

The nucleotide sequence reads as follows: TGTGCCAGCAGCTGGCCCCCGACAGGGGATGGATACGAGCAGTACTTC. This translates into CASSWPPTGDGYEQYF. This chain joins TRBV7-9 to TRBJ2-7; 8 of the junction bases match TRBD1. The V end gives up 4 bases and the J end 4 bases, leaving 12 bases in the junction not matched to a gene. Taken from cysteine to phenylalanine, the CDR3 has 16 residues. Solely the CDR3 DNA is kept, with 48 bases framed from the first base. The germline V gene encodes CDR1 SEHNR and CDR2 FQNEAQ (reference sequence).